What follows is one T cell receptor beta chain and its context. Its antigen is undetermined. The sample comes from a study of CD8 T cells in Susac syndrome. Study findings and constraints: It was acknowledged in the study that the number of individuals who were included in its TCR sequencing and HLA analysis was relatively small.

The CDR3 runs to 12 residues. V lost 3 bases, J lost 5 bases, and 5 bases lay in between. Germline assignment: CDR1 MNHNS and CDR2 SASEGT. Random hexamers served to reverse transcribe roughly 0.45 to 1 ug RNA. TCRdb itself ran the immunoSEQ multiplex PCR reads through MiXCR, one entry per CDR3 protein. The table has about 430,000 distinct CDR3 sequences, about 85% seen once. The sample consisted of CD8+ T cells from PBMCs. This rearrangement joins TRBV6-1 to TRBJ2-1; D gene uncertain. This sequence originates from a human donor with multiple sclerosis. CDR3: CASSDVHNEQFF. Written as DNA, the CDR3 is TGTGCCAGCAGTGACGTACACAATGAGCAGTTCTTC.